This TCR beta chain derives from a study of blood T cell repertoires in COVID-19 (dated by TCRdb to 2018 to 2021). With respect to the entire study: The collaborator samples originated in the United States, Italy and Spain and spanned the acute and convalescent phases of COVID-19. The prospective study material was composed of cDNA or gDNA derived from T cells, B-cell-depleted T cells, or PBMCs. Subjects who had been exposed to COVID-19, were actively infected with it, or had recovered from it provided the deeply sampled blood TCRbeta repertoires that made up the dataset. The repertoires were released in a freely available public database intended as a resource for research on the immune response to SARS-CoV-2. The samples were drawn from the first 160 participants of the ongoing ImmuneRACE study and from roughly 1,300 subjects provided by 6 global collaborators. Sample metadata almost always included a de-identified subject ID, COVID-19 status, age in years and sex. Where available, HLA class I and class II types were taken from metadata supplied by the sample provider and were not determined by assay-based typing.

For CDR1 and CDR2, the germline V gene lists MDHEN and SYDVKM. Compared with germline, V lacks 5 bases and J lacks 9 bases; bases without a gene match: 11. Counted from cysteine to phenylalanine, this CDR3 has 15 amino acids. Just CDR3 DNA is preserved here, 45 bases in frame from base 1. TCRbeta CDR3 regions were amplified from genomic DNA using the immunoSEQ Assay, a bias-controlled multiplex PCR. For the original study's pipeline: Nucleated cell counts per sample were estimated from amplification of reference gene primers within the assay. To quantify the absolute abundance of each unique TCRbeta CDR3 rearrangement, sequence reads were collapsed and filtered. For each sample, productive Simpson clonality was calculated by taking the square root of Simpson's diversity index across productive rearrangements. The source is immuneACCESS, and TCRdb retained only in-frame sequences with V and J called. Part of the clones is not carried over; for the studies checked, unresolved V genes explain less than half of this, and the remainder is unexplained. V and J calls and clone size are those listed in that table; D and trimming were worked out from the DNA. The sample table contains 250,000 to 350,000 clones; only one count was recorded for 86% of them. The ten most abundant clones make up around 1.6% of the sample.

Overall results and qualifications from the work: Clinical and demographic metadata were provided uncurated, with the amount varying by source and participant.

In regard to this clone: This receptor's antigen is unknown. The input lacks base qualities; no much larger clone sits a single base away.

Whole blood was collected in K2EDTA tubes by collaborating institutions according to the institutions' own protocols. For TCRbeta analysis, collaborators shipped samples in one of three forms: frozen whole blood, isolated PBMCs, or DNA extracted from either of those sample types. The sequence links TRBV28 to TRBJ1-4; TRBD1 matches 8 bases in the middle. The sequence was obtained from a woman between 50 and 59 years old with acute or convalescent COVID-19. The specimen was peripheral blood. The DNA sequence reads TGTGCCAGCAGTCTCACAGGGGGTTCCAGGAAAAAACTGTTTTTT. Its protein reads: CASSLTGGSRKKLFF.